Below are 32 T cell receptor gamma chains sequenced from a single sample in a study of γδ T cells in repeated Plasmodium falciparum infection. TCRdb made new clone calls on the multiplex PCR reads using CATT. The sample consists of approximately 28,000 gamma-chain clones, about 2.9% of them appearing once. Flow sorting of PBMC yielded separate Vgamma9/Vdelta2+ and Vdelta2-negative gammadelta T cell populations for bulk repertoire analysis. Specimen: gamma-delta T cells from blood. Source of these receptors: a pool of human donors (malaria-infected and uninfected, not separated).

This clone was seen repeatedly, ten times or more. This DNA translates differently at residue 6 from the TCRdb protein, which is that of a much larger clone; a read error is likely, and the protein shown is the DNA's own translation. This rearrangement joins TRGV8 to TRGJ1 or TRGJ2. CDR3 length: 13 residues. The ends lost 4 bases at V and 3 bases at J; junction bases unmatched: 6. Per germline, CDR1 VENAVY and CDR2 YDSYNSRV. CDR3 sequence reads: CATWDLLYYKKLF. The CDR3 DNA follows: TGTGCCACCTGGGACCTACTTTATTATAAGAAACTCTTT.

This clone showed up just a few times. The protein TCRdb lists belongs to a much larger clone and differs from this DNA's translation at residue 6, which points to a read error; the protein shown is made from the DNA. J is TRGJ1 or TRGJ2 and V is TRGV9. Assignment of the J gene here rests on matching the DNA to germline, because TCRdb gives none. The J segment lost 6 bases and the V segment lost 3 bases, leaving 14 bases of the junction unmatched. CDR3 length: 15 residues. Germline V lookup: CDR1 GITISATS, CDR2 ISYDGTV (reference sequence). DNA for the CDR3: TGTGCCTTGTGGGAGTTCGACCCTTTTTGTTATAAGAAACTCTTT. Translation: CALWEFDPFCYKKLF.

Comment on this clone: TCRdb shows a much larger clone's protein in place of this DNA's translation, and the two differ at residue 11, likely through a read error; the protein shown is translated from the DNA. The J gene was not called, though the V gene is TRGV9. Germline CDR1 is GITISATS and CDR2 is ISYDGTV (reference sequence). This CDR3 is 13 amino acids long. CDR3: CALCNSNYYKNLF. As DNA, the CDR3 is TGTGCCTTGTGTAATTCAAATTATTATAAGAACCTCTTT.

In this sample, this clone turned up many times. Translating this DNA gives a protein that differs at residue 11 from the TCRdb one, which belongs to a much larger clone; a read error is likely, and the protein shown is this translation. The J gene is TRGJ1 or TRGJ2, the V gene TRGV2. The CDR3 length is 14 residues. CDR1 is EGSNGY, CDR2 YDSYNSKV, per germline. Unmatched junction bases numbered 20, after V lost 2 bases and J lost 16 bases. The CDR3 protein is CATWDAYVKGVQLF. The CDR3 region has the DNA TGTGCCACCTGGGACGCATACGTTAAAGGCGTTCAGCTCTTT.

This clone was found many times. TCRdb's protein for this DNA is that of a much larger clone and differs from the translation at residue 9, likely a read error; the protein shown is the DNA translation. This chain joins TRGV9 and TRGJP. Germline assignment: CDR1 GITISATS and CDR2 ISYDGTV (reference sequence). The CDR3 is made up of 15 amino acids. The CDR3 protein is CALWDQELVKKIKVF. The CDR3 DNA is TGTGCCTTGTGGGACCAAGAGTTGGTCAAAAAAATCAAGGTATTT.

Regarding this clone: A read error may explain this, as a much larger clone is one base away. The CDR3 reads CATWDRLIHYYKELF. In DNA form, the CDR3 reads TGTGCCACCTGGGACAGGCTAATTCACTATTATAAGGAACTCTTT. The V gene is given as TRGV5, and no J gene call is available. CDR1 VINAFY and CDR2 YDVSNSKD come from the germline V gene. CDR3 length: 15 residues.

Only a few counts were recorded for this clone. The protein TCRdb gives is from a much larger clone and does not agree with this DNA's translation at residue 12, likely a read error; the protein shown here comes from the DNA. The V gene was identified as TRGV8, while no J gene was called. CDR1 and CDR2 (germline): VENAVY, YDSYNSRV. This CDR3 spans 14 amino acids. CDR3 in DNA: TGTGCCACCTGGGATAGGTACAGGTACGGGATCGAGACGTTT. Protein: CATWDRYRYGIETF.

This clone occurred a few times. The protein TCRdb lists belongs to a much larger clone and differs from this DNA's translation at residue 11, which points to a read error; the protein shown is made from the DNA. The chain joins TRGV9 to TRGJ1 or TRGJ2. TCRdb records no J gene; here it was assigned by comparing the DNA to germline. Per the germline V gene, CDR1 is GITISATS and CDR2 is ISYDGTV (reference sequence). The CDR3 contains 15 residues. The CDR3 reads CALWEPTYFYHKKLF. The CDR3 DNA sequence: TGTGCCTTGTGGGAGCCCACATACTTTTATCATAAGAAACTCTTT.

This clone was observed a handful of times. TCRdb's entry gives the protein of a much larger clone, which mismatches this DNA's translation at residue 8, likely from a read error; the protein reported here is translated from the DNA. V and J are TRGV4 and TRGJ1 or TRGJ2. The J gene was not available in TCRdb and was assigned here by matching the DNA to germline segments. The CDR3 extends over 11 amino acids. V gave up 11 bases and J gave up 12 bases; unmatched junction bases: 16. Looked up from germline, CDR1 is EGSTGY and CDR2 is YDSYTSSV. The CDR3 here is CAIGGTFSKLF. CDR3 DNA sequence: TGTGCCATTGGTGGGACCTTTTCGAAACTCTTT.

The table lists this clone with a few counts. The mismatch at residue 5 between this DNA's translation and the TCRdb protein of a much larger clone likely reflects a read error; the protein shown is translated from the DNA. Other DNA sequences of this sample code for an identical CDR3. The chain combines TRGV9 with TRGJP. The J gene was not available in TCRdb and was assigned here by matching the DNA to germline segments. The trim removed 5 bases at V and 6 bases at J, leaving 10 bases unmatched. Per germline, CDR1 GITISATS and CDR2 ISYDGTV (reference sequence). This CDR3 contains 17 residues. The CDR3 region has the DNA TGTGCCTTGTGGGGGGACCAGGGAGAGTTGGGCAAAAAAATCAAGGTATTT. It translates to CALWGDQGELGKKIKVF.

About this clone: This likely reflects a read error, since a far larger clone is one base away. The limits of the CDR3 on the DNA are not certain, so only TCRdb's listed CDR3 is given. No J gene call was made, and the V gene is TRGV5. Germline V lookup: CDR1 VINAFY, CDR2 YDVSNSKD. The CDR3 is 32 amino acids in total, end residues counted. The CDR3 loop is CATWDRLGIIRNSLAVEQHLLSQVSIGRIQHF.

By share, this clone ranks as medium-sized. The genes are TRGV8 and TRGJ1 or TRGJ2. After removal of 0 bases from V and 5 bases from J, the junction contained 4 bases not matched to a gene. Germline V gene data show CDR1 as VENAVY and CDR2 as YDSYNSRV. There are 13 residues in the CDR3. The CDR3, as DNA: TGTGCCACCTGGGATAGGCCTCATTATAAGAAACTCTTT. Translated, it gives CATWDRPHYKKLF.

This clone was detected ten times or more. TCRdb's entry gives the protein of a much larger clone, which mismatches this DNA's translation at residue 2, likely from a read error; the protein reported here is translated from the DNA. V and J are TRGV9 and TRGJP. Matching the DNA to germline supplied the J gene, which TCRdb does not give. CDR3 length: 17 residues. Germline CDR1 reads GITISATS; CDR2 reads ISYDGTV (reference sequence). CDR3: CTLWEGKQELGKKIKVF. The CDR3 DNA sequence: TGTACCTTGTGGGAAGGAAAACAAGAGTTGGGCAAAAAAATCAAGGTATTT.

Many counts were recorded for this clone. The V call is TRGV3, the J call TRGJP2. The J gene is not listed in TCRdb, so it was assigned here from a DNA match to germline. In germline, CDR1 is VTNTFY, CDR2 YDVSTARD (reference sequence). The CDR3 spans 16 residues. Trimming at V came to 1 base and at J to 2 bases, leaving 7 bases not matched to a gene. The CDR3, as DNA: TGTGCCACCTGGGACAGATCTCTGAGTAGTGATTGGATCAAGACGTTT. It specifies CATWDRSLSSDWIKTF.

This clone was counted many times. The TCRdb protein comes from a much larger clone and disagrees with this DNA's translation at residue 7, likely due to a read error; the protein given here is derived from the DNA. This chain uses TRGV9 with TRGJP. Matching the DNA to germline supplied the J gene, which TCRdb does not give. The CDR3 runs to 17 residues. Trimming removed 0 bases from V and 7 bases from J; junction bases left unmatched: 6. Germline CDR1 and CDR2: GITISATS and ISYDGTV (reference sequence). The CDR3 DNA sequence: TGTGCCTTGTGGGAGGTGATTGGTGAGTTGGGCAAAAAAATCAAGGTATTT. It codes for CALWEVIGELGKKIKVF.

This clone appeared many times. This DNA translates differently at residue 5 from the TCRdb protein, which is that of a much larger clone; a read error is likely, and the protein shown is the DNA's own translation. V usage is TRGV8 and J usage is TRGJP1. The J gene is not listed in TCRdb, so it was assigned here from a DNA match to germline. Trimming removed 5 bases from V and 4 bases from J; junction bases left unmatched: 7. Germline values: CDR1 VENAVY, CDR2 YDSYNSRV. This CDR3 is 14 amino acids long. CDR3 DNA: TGTGCCACCTGGGGTATTGGCACTGGTTGGTTCAAGATATTT. As protein: CATWGIGTGWFKIF.

This clone is medium-sized within its sample. This specimen includes other DNA sequences encoding the same CDR3. The CDR3 reads CATWDRRYYYKKLF. In DNA form, the CDR3 reads TGTGCCACCTGGGACAGGCGGTATTATTATAAGAAACTCTTT. V and J are TRGV3 and TRGJ1 or TRGJ2. Germline trimming cut 0 bases from V and 2 bases from J; bases unmatched to any gene: 4. CDR1 VTNTFY and CDR2 YDVSTARD come from the germline V gene (reference sequence). This CDR3 has 14 amino acids.

The sample holds many counts of this clone. The TCRdb protein, from a much larger clone, departs from this DNA's translation at residue 15, likely by read error; the protein shown derives from the DNA. No J gene call was made, and the V gene is TRGV9. This CDR3 has 17 amino acids. Germline V gene lookup returns CDR1 GITISATS and CDR2 ISYDGTV (reference sequence). The CDR3 is CALWEDSQELGKKIRVF. CDR3 DNA sequence: TGTGCCTTGTGGGAGGACTCGCAAGAGTTGGGCAAAAAAATCAGGGTATTT.

This clone was observed many times. In DNA, the CDR3 is TGTGCCACCTGGGACAGGCCGGTATATTATAAGAAACTCTTT. As protein: CATWDRPVYYKKLF. The chain uses TRGV3 and TRGJ1 or TRGJ2. Looked up from germline, CDR1 is VTNTFY and CDR2 is YDVSTARD (reference sequence). V lost 0 bases and J lost 4; bases outside the gene matches: 6. The CDR3 is 14 amino acids.

This clone was counted many times. This may arise from a read error, as a much more abundant clone is one base away. The chain has TRGV9 and TRGJP. Per the germline V gene, CDR1 is GITISATS and CDR2 is ISYDGTV (reference sequence). CDR3 length: 17 residues. The CDR3 sequence: CALWDHDQELGIKIKVF. The CDR3 bases are TGTGCCTTGTGGGACCATGATCAAGAGTTGGGCATAAAAATCAAGGTATTT.

This clone was observed at least ten times. TCRdb shows a much larger clone's protein in place of this DNA's translation, and the two differ at residue 14, likely through a read error; the protein shown is translated from the DNA. J gene calling gave no result, while the V gene is TRGV5. The CDR3 covers 32 residues. CDR1 and CDR2 (germline): VINAFY, YDVSNSKD. CDR3 sequence: CATWDRRRIIRNSSAVEQHWLSQVSIGRIQHF. CDR3 DNA sequence: TGTGCCACCTGGGACAGGCGAAGGATTATAAGAAACTCTTCGGCAGTGGAACAACACTGGTTGTCACAGGTAAGTATCGGAAGAATACAACATTTC.

This clone appeared many times. A single base is all that separates this from a far larger clone, so a read error is likely. Other DNA sequences of this sample code for an identical CDR3. The J gene went uncalled, whereas the V gene is TRGV4. CDR1 and CDR2 from the germline V gene are EGSTGY and YDSYTSSV. The CDR3 sequence is 14 residues long. The CDR3 DNA follows: TGTGCCACCTGGGATGGGCGGGTGAATTATAAGAAACTCTTC. Protein product: CATWDGRVNYKKLF.

This clone was detected ten times or more. Translating this DNA gives a protein that differs at residue 11 from the TCRdb one, which belongs to a much larger clone; a read error is likely, and the protein shown is this translation. The V and J genes are TRGV9 and TRGJP1. Matching the DNA to germline supplied the J gene, which TCRdb does not give. The CDR3 sequence is 15 residues long. Per the germline V gene, CDR1 is GITISATS and CDR2 is ISYDGTV (reference sequence). Written as DNA, the CDR3 is TGTGCCTTGTGGGAGGTGTGGACCACTGGTCGGTTCAAGATATTT. This gives the protein CALWEVWTTGRFKIF.

This clone showed up many times. J is TRGJ1 or TRGJ2 and V is TRGV4. Germline CDR1 is EGSTGY and CDR2 is YDSYTSSV. The ends lost 5 bases at V and 5 bases at J; junction bases unmatched: 9. The CDR3 has 13 residues. This chain's CDR3 is CATWGGAHYKKLF. The CDR3 nucleotides read TGTGCCACCTGGGGAGGTGCCCATTATAAGAAACTCTTT.

This clone came up many times. A much larger clone lies a single base off, so this may be a read error. The chain carries TRGV3 and TRGJ1 or TRGJ2. The length of the CDR3 is 15 residues. V was pared by 0 bases and J by 0 bases, with 5 bases of the junction left unmatched. The germline CDR1 and CDR2 sequences are VTNTFY and YDVSTARD (reference sequence). CDR3 in DNA: TGTGCCACCTGGGACAGGCGGGCGAATTATTATAAGAAACTCTTT. Translating it yields CATWDRRANYYKKLF.

Notes on this clone: Only one base separates this from a far larger clonotype, so it likely reflects a read error. Other DNA sequences of this sample code for an identical CDR3. The gene calls are TRGV9 and TRGJ1 or TRGJ2. Since TCRdb gives no J gene, matching the DNA to germline was used here to assign it. Per the germline V gene, CDR1 is GITISATS and CDR2 is ISYDGTV (reference sequence). This CDR3 is built from 14 residues. The CDR3 is CALWEVLVDYKKLF. The CDR3, as DNA: TGTGCCTTGTGGGAGGTGCTAGTGGATTACAAGAAACTCTTT.

This clone was seen ten or more times. V is TRGV9 and J is TRGJ1 or TRGJ2. This CDR3 contains 14 residues. Germline assignment: CDR1 GITISATS and CDR2 ISYDGTV (reference sequence). Germline trimming cut 0 bases from V and 7 bases from J; bases unmatched to any gene: 9. The CDR3 region is CALWEVRVMYKKLF. The CDR3 DNA follows: TGTGCCTTGTGGGAGGTGCGGGTTATGTATAAGAAACTCTTT.

This clone was found many times. TCRdb assigns this DNA the protein of a much larger clone, which departs from its translation at residue 9; this likely reflects a read error, and the protein shown comes from translating the DNA. No J gene call was made, and the V gene is TRGV8. Germline CDR1 reads VENAVY; CDR2 reads YDSYNSRV. The CDR3 covers 11 residues. The CDR3 bases are TGTGCCACCTGGGATAGGTCGCAGAGACTCTTT. The encoded protein is CATWDRSQRLF.

The sample holds many counts of this clone. This is likely an artifact of a read error, given a far larger clone one base away. The chain uses TRGV4 and TRGJ1 or TRGJ2. There are 10 residues in the CDR3. CDR1 is EGSTGY, CDR2 YDSYTSSV, per germline. The CDR3 loop is CTTWDCEKLF. For the CDR3, the DNA is TGTACCACCTGGGATTGTGAGAAACTCTTT.

This clone was counted ten times or more. The protein given by TCRdb reflects a much larger clone and differs at residue 9 from this DNA's translation, likely from a read error; the protein shown is the DNA's translation. This chain links TRGV4 with TRGJ1 or TRGJ2. V lost 0 bases to trimming and J lost 6 bases; unmatched junction nucleotides: 8. CDR3 length: 14 residues. Germline loops: CDR1 EGSTGY, CDR2 YDSYTSSV. The CDR3 loop reads CATWDGPGCYKKLF. Written as DNA, the CDR3 is TGTGCCACCTGGGATGGGCCTGGATGTTATAAGAAACTCTTT.

Comment on this clone: TCRdb pairs this DNA with a much larger clone's protein that differs at residue 8, likely a read error; the protein shown was translated from the DNA. This sequence joins TRGV9 and TRGJ1 or TRGJ2. Because TCRdb records no J gene, it was assigned here through a match of the DNA to germline. This CDR3 has 11 residues. V lost 8 bases and J lost 12; bases outside the gene matches: 13. Germline CDR1 and CDR2: GITISATS and ISYDGTV (reference sequence). In DNA, the CDR3 is TGTGCCTTGTCCCAAGGGGTGGGGAAACTCTTT. It specifies CALSQGVGKLF.

This clone was seen only a few times. It may be a read error: a sequence one base away is much more abundant. The DNA is omitted, as the CDR3 cannot be located on it reliably, and the CDR3 follows TCRdb's listing. V gene TRGV5 was called; the J gene was not. CDR1 is VINAFY and CDR2 is YDVSNSKD in the germline V gene. The CDR3 extends over 30 residues, inclusive of both ends. CDR3 in amino acids: CATWDFIIRNSLAVEQHLLSQVSIGRIQHF.